This entry lists 10 T cell receptor beta chains sequenced from one sample in a study of tumor and adjacent non-tumor tissue in lung cancer. The template was RNA from unsorted bulk tissue. The normal lung tissue was taken more than 3 cm from the tumor edge. The library came from three nested PCR rounds adapted from ARM-PCR protocols. TCRdb re-derived calls from the multiplex PCR reads in MiXCR, one entry per CDR3 protein. Of some 80,000 distinct CDR3 sequences listed, over 65% were seen once; the top ten hold around two fifths. Sequenced input: distant non-tumor lung tissue. These receptor sequences come from a man between 70 and 80 years old with non-small cell lung cancer.

With regard to this clonotype: A junction boundary mismatches the germline segment, possibly from a read error. The chain has TRBV11-3 and TRBJ2-3, with D uncertain. From germline, CDR1 is SGHNT and CDR2 YENEEA. The CDR3 runs to 15 residues. The CDR3 bases are TGTGCCAGCATCCGTCGAGAAGTAAGTACAGATACACAGTATTTT. The encoded protein is CASIRREVSTDTQYF.

As for this clonotype: A much larger clonotype is one base distant, so this may be a read error. The rearrangement uses TRBV20-1 and TRBJ1-2, with no clear D. There are 14 residues in the CDR3. Per the germline V gene, CDR1 is DFQATT and CDR2 is SNEGSKA (reference sequence). Trimming removed 5 bases at V and 3 bases at J, with 16 bases between. The CDR3 here is CSAVSDTADYGYTF. CDR3 nucleotides: TGCAGTGCTGTTTCAGATACCGCTGACTATGGCTACACCTTC.

This chain joins TRBV5-6 and TRBJ2-2, with D possibly being TRBD1 or TRBD2 (5 bases each). V lost 2 bases, J lost 7 bases, and 18 bases lay in between. The germline V gene encodes CDR1 SGHDT and CDR2 YYEEEE. The CDR3 has 16 residues. CDR3 nucleotides: TGTGCCAGCAGCTTTGGAACCGGGAATACAGGCGGGGAGCTGTTTTTT. Protein: CASSFGTGNTGGELFF.

J is TRBJ2-2 and V is TRBV20-1; 7 bases fit TRBD1. This CDR3 has 15 amino acids. Trimming took 4 bases from V and 7 from J; bases not matched to a gene: 12. Looked up from germline, CDR1 is DFQATT and CDR2 is SNEGSKA (reference sequence). The CDR3 is CSATRGQELSGELFF. The CDR3 nucleotides are TGCAGTGCTACCCGAGGACAGGAACTAAGCGGGGAGCTGTTTTTT.

With regard to this clonotype: The CDR3 ends on some other residue instead of the conserved phenylalanine or tryptophan, so this is likely a read error. The chain carries TRBV11-2 and TRBJ2-1; 10 nucleotides match TRBD1. CDR3 length: 16 residues. CDR1 SGHAT and CDR2 FQNNGV come from the germline V gene. The DNA for the CDR3 is TGTGTTAGCAGCTCGGTCGGGACAGGGGATATCAATGAGCAGTTCCTC. Protein: CVSSSVGTGDINEQFL.

This clonotype was counted a single time. Relative to the germline gene, one junction end is altered; a read error may explain this. The rearrangement uses TRBV29-1 and TRBJ2-3; 9 nucleotides agree with TRBD1. This CDR3 has 17 amino acids. Germline V gene sequence: CDR1 SQVTM, CDR2 ANQGSEA. The chain's CDR3 is CSLLPYMTGGDTGTQFF. CDR3 nucleotides: TGCAGCTTACTCCCATATATGACAGGGGGGGACACAGGTACGCAGTTTTTT.

Worth noting for this clonotype: The junction and the germline gene differ at one end; a read error may be behind it. The V gene is TRBV11-3, the J gene TRBJ1-1, with TRBD1 matching over 7 bases. The CDR3 contains 16 residues. Germline V CDR1 and CDR2: SGHNT, YENEEA. As DNA, the CDR3 is TGTGCAAGCAGCTTCTGGGACAGAGCCCTGAACACTGAAGCATTCTTT. Translation gives CASSFWDRALNTEAFF.

The gene calls are TRBV5-6 and TRBJ2-7, with 8 nucleotides matching TRBD1. Germline-derived CDR1 and CDR2 are SGHDT and YYEEEE. The CDR3 is 16 amino acids. V lost 3 bases to trimming and J lost 5 bases; unmatched junction nucleotides: 13. Written as DNA, the CDR3 is TGTGCCAGCAGCTACGTTGTCCGGGACAGGACTCACGAGCAGTACTTC. This gives the protein CASSYVVRDRTHEQYF.

In DNA, the CDR3 is TGTGCCAGCACATTGAGGGGTACTGGAACTTTCTTT. Translation gives CASTLRGTGTFF. The chain combines TRBV11-2 with TRBJ1-1; tentative D call: TRBD1 (5 bases). Germline CDR1 is SGHAT and CDR2 is FQNNGV. Trimming pared 7 bases from V and 12 bases from J, leaving 18 bases between. The CDR3 spans 12 residues.

Concerning this clonotype itself: The junction shows a germline mismatch at one end, possibly a read error. CDR3 amino acids: CANSFDQGAPYEQYF. The CDR3 nucleotides are TGTGCCAACAGCTTCGATCAGGGGGCACCCTACGAGCAGTACTTC. V gene TRBV11-2 combines with J gene TRBJ2-7; 8 bases match TRBD1. This CDR3 comprises 15 residues. Germline V lookup: CDR1 SGHAT, CDR2 FQNNGV.